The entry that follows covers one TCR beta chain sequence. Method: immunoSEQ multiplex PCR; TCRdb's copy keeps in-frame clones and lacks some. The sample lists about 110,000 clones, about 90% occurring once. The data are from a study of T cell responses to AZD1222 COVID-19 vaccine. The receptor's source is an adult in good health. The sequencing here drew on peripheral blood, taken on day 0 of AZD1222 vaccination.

CDR3 loop: CASRKTGGNEKLFF. The CDR3 coding sequence is TGTGCCAGCAGGAAGACAGGGGGAAATGAAAAACTGTTTTTT. V gene TRBV25-1 combines with J gene TRBJ1-4, with 9 bases fitting TRBD1. The germline gives CDR1 MGHDK, CDR2 SYGVNS. This CDR3 has 14 amino acids. V was pared by 6 bases and J by 5 bases, with 4 bases of the junction left unmatched.